A single sample gave rise to the 14 T cell receptor beta chains below, sequenced in a study of cytomegalovirus exposure and HLA in healthy donors. 13 Jbeta primers and 60 Vbeta primers were used for the PCR. The assay was immunoSEQ multiplex PCR, and TCRdb's table has in-frame clones only and misses some. The repertoire holds around 130,000 clones, with about 80% as singletons. Sequencing was carried out using PBMCs. These TCRs come from a woman in her fifties or sixties in good health and CMV-seronegative.

This sequence joins TRBV7-2 and TRBJ2-3, with 8 bases identical to TRBD2. Trimming cost V 0 bases and J 0 bases; bases outside gene matches: 2. The CDR3 spans 16 residues. Per the germline V gene, CDR1 is SGHTA and CDR2 is FQGNSA. The CDR3 spells CASSLAASGSTDTQYF. For the CDR3, the DNA is TGTGCCAGCAGCTTAGCGGCTAGCGGGAGCACAGATACGCAGTATTTT.

This clone was counted between two and nine times. V usage is TRBV6-4 and J usage is TRBJ1-5; no clear D gene. The CDR3 runs 13 residues. Germline V gene data show CDR1 as MRHNA and CDR2 as SNTAGT. V was shortened by 3 bases and J by 7 bases, with 10 bases between the two germline ends. Here the CDR3 reads CASSEGSTQPQHF. The CDR3 coding sequence is TGTGCCAGCAGTGAGGGCAGTACCCAGCCCCAGCATTTT.

This clone came up a few times. The chain uses TRBV7-3 and TRBJ2-5; 7 positions agree with TRBD1. The J segment lost 4 bases and the V segment lost 5 bases, leaving 10 bases of the junction unmatched. This CDR3 region has 15 residues. Per the germline V gene, CDR1 is SGHTA and CDR2 is FQGTGA. Written as DNA, the CDR3 is TGTGCCAGCAGCCCTAAGGGGGCGGCAGTAGAGACCCAGTACTTC. Encoded protein: CASSPKGAAVETQYF.

In nucleotides, the CDR3 is TGTGCCAGTAGTATAGACAGAAAAAACTATGGCTACACCTTC. It encodes CASSIDRKNYGYTF. The chain links TRBV19 to TRBJ1-2; D remains unclear. Germline CDR1 is LNHDA and CDR2 is SQIVND (reference sequence). The CDR3 is made up of 14 amino acids. Deletions cut 0 bases from V and 2 bases from J, with 7 bases between.

This chain uses TRBV12-2 with TRBJ1-4. TRBV12-2 constitutes a pseudogene. The CDR3 consists of 16 residues. DNA for the CDR3: TGTGCAAGTCGCTTAGACTTCACCGGGGATAATGAAAAACTGTTTTTT. It specifies CASRLDFTGDNEKLFF.

The chain employs TRBV10-1 and TRBJ1-5, with 8 nucleotides matching TRBD1. This CDR3 comprises 18 residues. The junction had 23 bases not matched to a gene; V was cut back by 5 bases and J by 11 bases. Germline loops: CDR1 WNHNN, CDR2 SYGVQD (reference sequence). Here the CDR3 reads CASSPPGQGHVKDLTQHF. The CDR3, as DNA: TGCGCCAGCAGTCCTCCCGGACAGGGCCACGTCAAGGATTTGACCCAGCATTTT.

The CDR3 DNA reads TGTGCCAGCAGCCAGGGGGCCCACGAGCAGTACGTC. It encodes CASSQGAHEQYV. V gene TRBV2 combines with J gene TRBJ2-7; TRBD1 aligns across 8 bases. The CDR3 covers 12 residues. J lost 5 bases, V lost 6 bases, and 3 bases had no gene match. Germline V gives CDR1 SNHLY, CDR2 FYNNEI.

This clone was counted once. The genes are TRBV4-2 and TRBJ2-1; 9 positions match TRBD2. J gave up 8 bases and V 0 bases, and 14 bases lay outside the gene matches. CDR3 length: 18 residues. Germline assignment: CDR1 LGHNA and CDR2 YNFKEQ. Written as DNA, the CDR3 is TGTGCCAGCAGCCAAGATCTTTCCCTAGCGGGACTCGAGGATGAGCAGTTCTTC. It translates to CASSQDLSLAGLEDEQFF.

The gene calls are TRBV20-1 and TRBJ1-6; tentatively, D is TRBD1 (5 bases). CDR3 length: 11 amino acids. Germline values: CDR1 DFQATT, CDR2 SNEGSKA (reference sequence). The germline V and J ends were trimmed by 6 bases and 10 bases, with 10 bases remaining between them. The CDR3 DNA reads TGCAGTGCGTCCGACAGCTCACCCCTCCACTTT. This sequence encodes CSASDSSPLHF.

V usage is TRBV28 and J usage is TRBJ1-1, with D perhaps TRBD1 (6 bases). This CDR3 region has 15 residues. V was trimmed by 7 bases and J by 3 bases, leaving 18 bases between them. Germline CDR1 reads MDHEN; CDR2 reads SYDVKM. The CDR3 here is CASTILGGPYTEAFF. The CDR3 DNA reads as TGTGCCAGCACCATTTTGGGGGGGCCTTACACTGAAGCTTTCTTT.

This clone was seen just once. The chain couples TRBV19 to TRBJ2-3; D may be TRBD2 (5 bases). The V and J ends lost 6 bases and 2 bases respectively, with 9 bases between them. The V gene's germline CDR1 is LNHDA and CDR2 SQIVND (reference sequence). This CDR3 spans 13 amino acids. The CDR3 sequence: CASRGLNTDTQYF. CDR3 nucleotides: TGTGCCAGTAGAGGACTTAACACAGATACGCAGTATTTT. Full variable domain (outside the CDR3, taken from reference TRBV19 and TRBJ2-3): DGGITQSPKYLFRKEGQNVTLSCEQNLNHDAMYWYRQDPGQGLRLIYYSQIVNDFQKGDIAEGYSVSREKKESFPLTVTSAQKNPTAFYLCASRGLNTDTQYFGPGTRLTVL.

This clone has only one observation. The CDR3 sequence: CASRKGTMSHEQYF. The CDR3 nucleotides read TGTGCCAGCAGGAAGGGGACAATGAGCCACGAGCAGTACTTC. The V call is TRBV9, the J call TRBJ2-7; possibly TRBD1 for D (6 bases). CDR1 is SGDLS, CDR2 YYNGEE, per germline. This CDR3 contains 14 residues. The V gene lost 5 bases and the J gene lost 5 bases, with 17 bases spanning the gap.

The rearrangement uses TRBV7-9 and TRBJ2-5, with TRBD1 identical over 10 bases. Per the germline V gene, CDR1 is SEHNR and CDR2 is FQNEAQ (reference sequence). The CDR3 spans 18 residues. Unmatched junction bases numbered 17, after V lost 5 bases and J lost 5 bases. The CDR3 protein is CASSHEVSGTGDRETQYF. The CDR3, as DNA: TGTGCCAGCAGCCACGAGGTCTCCGGGACAGGGGATAGGGAGACCCAGTACTTC. The whole variable domain, filled in from reference TRBV7-9 and TRBJ2-5, reads DTGVSQNPRHKITKRGQNVTFRCDPISEHNRLYWYRQTLGQGPEFLTYFQNEAQLEKSRLLSDRFSAERPKGSFSTLEIQRTEQGDSAMYLCASSHEVSGTGDRETQYFGPGTRLLVL.

The rearrangement uses TRBV9 and TRBJ2-3; weak D call: TRBD2 (7 bases). Trimming took 4 bases from V and 4 from J, leaving 25 bases between them. Germline loops: CDR1 SGDLS, CDR2 YYNGEE. The CDR3 loop spans 18 amino acids. CDR3 loop: CASSFKWGGAGGADTQYF. CDR3 nucleotides: TGTGCCAGCAGCTTCAAATGGGGGGGGGCAGGTGGGGCAGATACGCAGTATTTT.